Each of the 4 T cell receptor beta chains below was sequenced from the same sample in a study of identical twins. TCRdb redid the calling of the 5' RACE reads with MiXCR, one entry per CDR3 protein. The sample includes around 1.7 million distinct CDR3 sequences, about 30% of them seen just once. Material: cord blood. The receptors here all came from a newborn girl in good health.

This clonotype was observed a handful of times. The chain joins TRBV2 to TRBJ2-7, with 7 bases that match TRBD2. The CDR3 is 15 residues long. The germline CDR1 and CDR2 sequences are SNHLY and FYNNEI. V was pared by 2 bases and J by 0 bases, with 4 bases of the junction left unmatched. The CDR3 DNA follows: TGTGCCAGCAGTGAACGTAGGACTAGCTCCTACGAGCAGTACTTC. It codes for CASSERRTSSYEQYF.

This clonotype was picked up a small number of times. The chain recombines TRBV5-1 with TRBJ2-1; maybe TRBD1 (5 bases). The ends were cut back, 0 bases at V and 7 bases at J, with 11 bases in the middle. This CDR3 region has 14 residues. Germline V CDR1 and CDR2: SGHRS, YFSETQ. CDR3 bases: TGCGCCAGCAGCTTGGGCAGGGTTCCTAATGAGCAGTTCTTC. Amino acids: CASSLGRVPNEQFF.

This chain joins TRBV28 and TRBJ2-7; D is perhaps TRBD1 (6 bases). CDR3 length equals 13 residues. Germline CDR1 is MDHEN and CDR2 is SYDVKM. V was trimmed by 6 bases and J by 10 bases, leaving 19 bases between them. CDR3 sequence (DNA): TGTGCCAGCAGGGATACAGGGTTAGAGGCCCAGTACTTC. This encodes CASRDTGLEAQYF.

There are a few counts of this clonotype. The CDR3 sequence is CASSPRTEFSYEQYF. CDR3 in DNA: TGTGCCAGCAGCCCACGGACGGAGTTTTCCTACGAGCAGTACTTC. The V and J genes are TRBV9 and TRBJ2-7; the D is unclear. The germline gives CDR1 SGDLS, CDR2 YYNGEE. Trimming shortened V by 4 bases and J by 1 base, and 15 bases separated the two germline ends. This CDR3 is 15 amino acids long.